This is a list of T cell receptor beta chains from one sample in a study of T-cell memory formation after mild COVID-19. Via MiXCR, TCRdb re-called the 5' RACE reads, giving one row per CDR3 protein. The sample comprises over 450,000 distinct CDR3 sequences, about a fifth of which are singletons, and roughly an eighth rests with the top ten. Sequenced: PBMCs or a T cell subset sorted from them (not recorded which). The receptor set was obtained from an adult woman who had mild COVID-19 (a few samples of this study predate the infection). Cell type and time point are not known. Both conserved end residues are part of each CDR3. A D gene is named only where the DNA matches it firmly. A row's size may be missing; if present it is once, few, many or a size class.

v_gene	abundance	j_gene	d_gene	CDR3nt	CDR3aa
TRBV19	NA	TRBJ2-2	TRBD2	TGTGCCAGTAGTTTAGTTTGGCTAGCGGAGAGAACCGGGGAGCTGTTTTTT	CASSLVWLAERTGELFF
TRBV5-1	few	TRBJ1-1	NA	TGCGCCAGCAATGGGGGTGCTAACACTGAAGCTTTCTTT	CASNGGANTEAFF
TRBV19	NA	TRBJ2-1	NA	TGTGCCAGTAGTATGCGAGACAATAATATCAATGAGCAGTTCTTC	CASSMRDNNINEQFF
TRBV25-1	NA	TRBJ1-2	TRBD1	TGTGCCAGCAGTCCTGATTGGGGGACAGGGGCAACAAACTATGGCTACACCTTC	CASSPDWGTGATNYGYTF
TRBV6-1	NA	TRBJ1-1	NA	TGTGCCAGCAGTGAAGTTCCGGCGGGGCAGGGCCGTGAAGCTTTCTTT	CASSEVPAGQGREAFF
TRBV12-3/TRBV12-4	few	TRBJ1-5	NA	TGTGCCAGCAGTTTAATCGATGGGAATGACAATCAGCCCCAGCATTTT	CASSLIDGNDNQPQHF
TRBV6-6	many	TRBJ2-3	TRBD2	TGTGCCAGCACTCTAGCGGGAGGGCTGGGTACGCAGTATTTT	CASTLAGGLGTQYF
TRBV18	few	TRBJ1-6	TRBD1	TGTGCCAGCTCACCACGCGGACAGGGGAAAGAGTTATCACCCCTCCACTTT	CASSPRGQGKELSPLHF
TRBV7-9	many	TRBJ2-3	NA	TGTGCCAGCAGTATCGGGGCGCGCGAAGATACGCAGTATTTT	CASSIGAREDTQYF
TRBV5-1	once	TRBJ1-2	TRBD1	TGCGCCAGCAGCCTTACCGTGACAGGGAATGGCTACACCTTC	CASSLTVTGNGYTF
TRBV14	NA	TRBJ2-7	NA	TGTGCCAGCAGCCAAGGTTGGAGGGGAGAGGAGTACTTC	CASSQGWRGEEYF
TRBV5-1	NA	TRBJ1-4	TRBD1	TGCGCCAGCAGCCTATTTTCCGGGACAGGTGAAAAACTGTTTTTT	CASSLFSGTGEKLFF
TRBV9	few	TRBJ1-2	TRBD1	TGTGCCAGCGCCGGGGACAGGTCAGGCTATGGCTACACCTTC	CASAGDRSGYGYTF
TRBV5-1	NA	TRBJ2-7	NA	TGCGCCAGCAGCTGGGGGGACGCCTACGAGCAGTACTTC	CASSWGDAYEQYF
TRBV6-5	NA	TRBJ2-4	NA	TGTGCCAGCAGTTCTCCTACTACCGGGAAAAACATTCAGTACTTC	CASSSPTTGKNIQYF
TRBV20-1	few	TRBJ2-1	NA	TGCAGTGCGAAGGGCCAATTGGATGAGCAGTTCTTC	CSAKGQLDEQFF
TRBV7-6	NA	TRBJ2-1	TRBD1	TGTGCCAGCAGGTTGCTGGCAGGGGGCAATGAGCAGTTCTTC	CASRLLAGGNEQFF
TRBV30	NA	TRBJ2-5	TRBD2	TGTGCCTGGAGTACCGGACTAGCGGGAAAAACTGGACAAGAGACCCAGTACTTC	CAWSTGLAGKTGQETQYF
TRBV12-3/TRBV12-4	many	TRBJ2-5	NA	TGTGCCAGCAGTTTAACTAAGGAGACCCAGTACTTC	CASSLTKETQYF
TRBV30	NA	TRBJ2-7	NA	TGTGCCTGGACTCGTCAGGGGCACGAGCAGTACTTC	CAWTRQGHEQYF
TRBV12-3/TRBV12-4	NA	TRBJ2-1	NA	TGTGCCAGCAGTTTAGCGCGAAAGACAGACAATGAGCAGTTCTTC	CASSLARKTDNEQFF
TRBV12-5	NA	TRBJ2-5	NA	TGTGCTAGTGGTTTGGGCCAAGAGACCCAGTACTTC	CASGLGQETQYF
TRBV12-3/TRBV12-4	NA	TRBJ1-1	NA	TGTGCCAGCAGTGCCACAGGGAAGAGAGGGAACACTGAAGCTTTCTTT	CASSATGKRGNTEAFF